A single T cell receptor (beta chain) is shown here with its context. These data are taken from a study of Ad26.COV2.S vaccination and SARS-CoV-2 variants. Indicated treatment: roughly 19 received Ad26.COV2.S at low or high dose, single or two shots; 5 received placebo; per-sample allocation not given. Sampling was done on day 63 after the first vaccine or placebo injection. Sequencing used immunoSEQ multiplex PCR; TCRdb keeps in-frame clones, though not all of them. The repertoire holds just over 350,000 clones, with roughly 81% as singletons. Germline CDR1 DFQATT, CDR2 SNEGSKA (reference sequence). The V end lost 3 bases, the J end lost 0 bases, and 11 bases lay between the germline ends. The CDR3 covers 14 residues.

The V call is TRBV20-1, the J call TRBJ1-1; perhaps TRBD1 as D (5 bases). Sequencing was performed on peripheral blood, taken in a trial of Ad26.COV2.S vaccine versus placebo. The TCR was taken from a person aged 18 to 65 who received the Ad26.COV2.S COVID-19 vaccine or a placebo. CDR3 protein: CSASWGSMNTEAFF. CDR3 nucleotides: TGCAGTGCTAGTTGGGGCAGCATGAACACTGAAGCTTTCTTT.